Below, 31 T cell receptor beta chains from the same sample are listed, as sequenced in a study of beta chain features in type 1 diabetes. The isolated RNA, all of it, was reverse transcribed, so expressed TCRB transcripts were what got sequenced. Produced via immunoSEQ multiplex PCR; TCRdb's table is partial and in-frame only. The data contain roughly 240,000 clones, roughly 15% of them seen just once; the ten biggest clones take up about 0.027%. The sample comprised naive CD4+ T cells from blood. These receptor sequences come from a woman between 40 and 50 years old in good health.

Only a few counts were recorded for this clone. Written as DNA, the CDR3 is TGTGCCAGCTCAGTACTAGCGGAAGCAGATACGCAGTATTTT. The encoded protein is CASSVLAEADTQYF. The V call is TRBV18, the J call TRBJ2-3; 8 positions match TRBD2. This CDR3 comprises 14 residues. V lost 5 bases, J lost 4 bases, and 5 bases stayed unmatched. The germline gives CDR1 KGHSH, CDR2 LQKENI.

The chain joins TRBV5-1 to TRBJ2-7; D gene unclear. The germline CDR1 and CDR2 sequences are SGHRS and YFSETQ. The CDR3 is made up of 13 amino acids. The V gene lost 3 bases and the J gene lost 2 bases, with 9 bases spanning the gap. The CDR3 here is CASSSATPYEQYF. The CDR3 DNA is TGCGCCAGCAGCTCCGCCACTCCCTACGAGCAGTACTTC.

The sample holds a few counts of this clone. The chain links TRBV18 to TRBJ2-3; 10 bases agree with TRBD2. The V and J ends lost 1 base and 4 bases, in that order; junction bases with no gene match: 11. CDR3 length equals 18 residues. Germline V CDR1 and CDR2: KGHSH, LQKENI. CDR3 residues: CASSPRSGGAWEADTQYF. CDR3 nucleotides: TGTGCCAGCTCACCACGCAGCGGGGGGGCCTGGGAGGCAGATACGCAGTATTTT.

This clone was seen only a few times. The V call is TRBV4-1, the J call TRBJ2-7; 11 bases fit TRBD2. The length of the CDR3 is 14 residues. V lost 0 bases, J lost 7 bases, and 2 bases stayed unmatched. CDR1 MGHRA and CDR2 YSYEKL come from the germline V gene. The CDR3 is CASSQDRLAGEQYF. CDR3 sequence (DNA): TGCGCCAGCAGCCAAGACCGACTAGCGGGGGAGCAGTACTTC.

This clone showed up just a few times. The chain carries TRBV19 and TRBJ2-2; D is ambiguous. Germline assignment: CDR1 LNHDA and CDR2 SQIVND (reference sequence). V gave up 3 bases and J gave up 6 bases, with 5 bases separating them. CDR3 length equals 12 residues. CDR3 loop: CASSISPGELFF. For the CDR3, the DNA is TGTGCCAGTAGTATTAGTCCCGGGGAGCTGTTTTTT.

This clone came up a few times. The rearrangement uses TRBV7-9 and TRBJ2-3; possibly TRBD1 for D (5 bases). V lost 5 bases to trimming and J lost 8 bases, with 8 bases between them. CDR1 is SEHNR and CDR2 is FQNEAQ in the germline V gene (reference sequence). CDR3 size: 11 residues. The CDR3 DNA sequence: TGTGCCAGCAGCGCCCAGGGTACGCAGTATTTT. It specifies CASSAQGTQYF.

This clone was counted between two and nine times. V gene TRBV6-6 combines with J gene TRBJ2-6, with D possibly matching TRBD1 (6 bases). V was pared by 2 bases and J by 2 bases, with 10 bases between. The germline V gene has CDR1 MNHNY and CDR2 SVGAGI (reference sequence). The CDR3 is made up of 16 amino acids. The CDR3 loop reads CASSYVAGAGANVLTF. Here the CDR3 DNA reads TGTGCCAGCAGTTACGTGGCAGGGGCTGGGGCCAACGTCCTGACTTTC.

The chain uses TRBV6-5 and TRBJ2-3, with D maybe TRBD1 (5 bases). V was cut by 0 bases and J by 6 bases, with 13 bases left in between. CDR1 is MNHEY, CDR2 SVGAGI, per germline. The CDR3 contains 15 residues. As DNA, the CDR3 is TGTGCCAGCAGTTACTCGGGGCAGGTCGCCGATACGCAGTATTTT. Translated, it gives CASSYSGQVADTQYF.

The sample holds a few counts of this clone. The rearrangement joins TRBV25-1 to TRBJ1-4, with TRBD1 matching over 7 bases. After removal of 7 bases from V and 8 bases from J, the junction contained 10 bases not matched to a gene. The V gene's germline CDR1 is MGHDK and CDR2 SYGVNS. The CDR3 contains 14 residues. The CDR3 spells CASTAGTATEKLFF. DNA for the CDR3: TGTGCCAGCACGGCCGGGACAGCCACAGAAAAACTGTTTTTT.

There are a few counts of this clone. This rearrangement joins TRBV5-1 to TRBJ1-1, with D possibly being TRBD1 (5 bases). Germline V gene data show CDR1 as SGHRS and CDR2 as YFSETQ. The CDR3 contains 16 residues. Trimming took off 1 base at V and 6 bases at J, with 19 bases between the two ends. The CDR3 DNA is TGCGCCAGCAGCTTGAATGGTGCAGGGCAAGTCGCTGAAGCTTTCTTT. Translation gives CASSLNGAGQVAEAFF.

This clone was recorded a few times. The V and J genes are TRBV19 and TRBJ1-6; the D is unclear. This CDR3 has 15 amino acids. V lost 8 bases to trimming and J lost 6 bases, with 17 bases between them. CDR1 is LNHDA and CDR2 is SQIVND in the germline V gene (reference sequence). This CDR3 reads CASLSPGSANSPLHF. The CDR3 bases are TGTGCCAGTTTGTCTCCAGGCTCCGCTAATTCACCCCTCCACTTT.

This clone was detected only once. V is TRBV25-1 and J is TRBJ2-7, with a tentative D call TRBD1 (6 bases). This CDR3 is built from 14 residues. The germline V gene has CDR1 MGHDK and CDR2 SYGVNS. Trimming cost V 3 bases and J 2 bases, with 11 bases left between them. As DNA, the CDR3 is TGTGCCAGCAGTGATAGGACAGTAACCTACGAGCAGTACTTC. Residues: CASSDRTVTYEQYF.

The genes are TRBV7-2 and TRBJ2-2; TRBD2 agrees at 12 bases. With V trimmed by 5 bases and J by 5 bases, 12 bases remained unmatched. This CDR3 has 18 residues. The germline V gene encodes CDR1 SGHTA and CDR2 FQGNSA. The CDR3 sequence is CASSNPSSSGGATGELFF. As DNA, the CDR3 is TGTGCCAGCAGCAACCCGTCCTCTAGCGGGGGGGCTACCGGGGAGCTGTTTTTT.

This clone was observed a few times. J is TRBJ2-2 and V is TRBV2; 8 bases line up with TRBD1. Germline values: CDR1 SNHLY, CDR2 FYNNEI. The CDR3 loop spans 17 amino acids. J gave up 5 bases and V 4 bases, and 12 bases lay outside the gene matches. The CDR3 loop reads CASSVGQESLTTGELFF. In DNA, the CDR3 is TGTGCCAGCAGTGTGGGACAGGAGTCCCTAACGACCGGGGAGCTGTTTTTT.

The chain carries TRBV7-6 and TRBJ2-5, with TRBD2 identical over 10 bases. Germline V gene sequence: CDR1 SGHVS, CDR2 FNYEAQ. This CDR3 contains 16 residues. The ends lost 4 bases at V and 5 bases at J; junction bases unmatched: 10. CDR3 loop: CASSSARTSGGETQYF. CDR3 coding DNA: TGTGCCAGCAGCTCCGCGCGGACTAGCGGAGGGGAGACCCAGTACTTC.

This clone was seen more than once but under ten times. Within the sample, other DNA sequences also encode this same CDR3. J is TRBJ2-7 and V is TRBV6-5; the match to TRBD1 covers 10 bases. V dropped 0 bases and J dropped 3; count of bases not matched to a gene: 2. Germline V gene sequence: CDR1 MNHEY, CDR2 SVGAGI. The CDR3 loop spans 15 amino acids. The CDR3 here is CASSYSGTGVYEQYF. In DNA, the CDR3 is TGTGCCAGCAGTTACTCTGGGACAGGGGTCTACGAGCAGTACTTC.

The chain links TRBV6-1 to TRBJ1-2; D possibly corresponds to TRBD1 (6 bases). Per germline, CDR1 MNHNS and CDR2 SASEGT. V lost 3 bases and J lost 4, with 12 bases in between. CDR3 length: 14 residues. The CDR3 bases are TGTGCCAGCAGTGATTTGGGGGCGATCTATGGCTACACCTTC. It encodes CASSDLGAIYGYTF.

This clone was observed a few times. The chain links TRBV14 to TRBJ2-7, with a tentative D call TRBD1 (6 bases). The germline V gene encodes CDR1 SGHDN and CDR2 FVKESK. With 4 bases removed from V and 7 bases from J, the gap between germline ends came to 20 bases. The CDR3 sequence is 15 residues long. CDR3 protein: CASSPRQGRGYEQYF. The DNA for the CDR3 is TGTGCCAGCAGCCCACGGCAGGGCAGGGGCTATGAGCAGTACTTC.

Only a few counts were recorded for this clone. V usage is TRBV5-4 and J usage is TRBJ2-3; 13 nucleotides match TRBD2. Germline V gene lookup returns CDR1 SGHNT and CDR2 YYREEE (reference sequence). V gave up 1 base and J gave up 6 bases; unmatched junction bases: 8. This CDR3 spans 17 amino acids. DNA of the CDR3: TGTGCCAGCAGCTTGAGTGGACTAGCGGGGGTGGGGGATACGCAGTATTTT. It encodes CASSLSGLAGVGDTQYF.

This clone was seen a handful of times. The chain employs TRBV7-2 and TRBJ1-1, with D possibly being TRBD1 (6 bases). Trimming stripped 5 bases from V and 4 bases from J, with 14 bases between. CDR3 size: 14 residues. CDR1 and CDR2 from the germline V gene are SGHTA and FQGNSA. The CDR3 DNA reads TGTGCCAGCAGCACTCCAGGGGAGGGCACTGAAGCTTTCTTT. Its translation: CASSTPGEGTEAFF.

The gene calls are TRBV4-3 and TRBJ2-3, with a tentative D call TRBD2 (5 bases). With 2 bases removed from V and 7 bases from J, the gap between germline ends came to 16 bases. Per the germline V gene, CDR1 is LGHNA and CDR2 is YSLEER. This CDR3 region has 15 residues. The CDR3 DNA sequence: TGCGCCAGCAGCCAACTCTCCCCTCGGGGTAATACGCAGTATTTT. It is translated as CASSQLSPRGNTQYF.

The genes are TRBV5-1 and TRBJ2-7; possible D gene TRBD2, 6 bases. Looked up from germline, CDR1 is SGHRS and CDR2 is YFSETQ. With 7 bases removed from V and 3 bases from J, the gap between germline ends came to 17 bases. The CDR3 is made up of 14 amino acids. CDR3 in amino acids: CASSLEPGGYEQYF. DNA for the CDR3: TGCGCCAGCTCCCTTGAACCCGGGGGCTACGAGCAGTACTTC.

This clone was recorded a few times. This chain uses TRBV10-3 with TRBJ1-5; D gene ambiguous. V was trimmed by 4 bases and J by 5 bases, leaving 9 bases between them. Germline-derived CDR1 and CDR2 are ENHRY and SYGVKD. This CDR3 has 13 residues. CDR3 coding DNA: TGTGCCATCAGTGTAACAGATGATCAGCCCCAGCATTTT. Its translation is CAISVTDDQPQHF.

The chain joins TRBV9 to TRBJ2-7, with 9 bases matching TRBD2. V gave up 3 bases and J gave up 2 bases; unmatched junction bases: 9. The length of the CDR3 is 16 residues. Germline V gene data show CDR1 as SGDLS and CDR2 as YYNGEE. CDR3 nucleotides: TGTGCCAGCAGCGCCGGACTAGCGTCAGGGCCCTACGAGCAGTACTTC. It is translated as CASSAGLASGPYEQYF.

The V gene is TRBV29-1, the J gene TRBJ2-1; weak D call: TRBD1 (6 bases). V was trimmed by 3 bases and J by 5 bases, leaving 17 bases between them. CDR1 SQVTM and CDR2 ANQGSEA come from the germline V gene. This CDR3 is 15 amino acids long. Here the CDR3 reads CSVEGTLGAHNEQFF. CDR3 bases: TGCAGCGTTGAGGGGACCCTGGGGGCGCACAATGAGCAGTTCTTC.

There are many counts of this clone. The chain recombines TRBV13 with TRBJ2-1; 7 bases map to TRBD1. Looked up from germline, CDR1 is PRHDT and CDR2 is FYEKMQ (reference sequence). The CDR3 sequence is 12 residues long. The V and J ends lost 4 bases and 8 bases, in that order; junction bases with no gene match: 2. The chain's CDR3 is CASSSRGYEQFF. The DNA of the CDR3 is TGTGCCAGCAGCTCCAGGGGGTATGAGCAGTTCTTC.

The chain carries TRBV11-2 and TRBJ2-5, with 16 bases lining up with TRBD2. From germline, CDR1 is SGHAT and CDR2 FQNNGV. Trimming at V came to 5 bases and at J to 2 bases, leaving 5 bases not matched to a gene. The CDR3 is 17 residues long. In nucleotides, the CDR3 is TGTGCCAGCAGCGGGACTAGCGGGGGGGGGAATCAAGAGACCCAGTACTTC. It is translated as CASSGTSGGGNQETQYF.

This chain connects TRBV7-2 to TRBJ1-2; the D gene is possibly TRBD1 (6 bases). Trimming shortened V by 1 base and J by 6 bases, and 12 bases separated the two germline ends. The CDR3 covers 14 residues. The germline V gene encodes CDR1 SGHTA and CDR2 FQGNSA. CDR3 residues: CASSLDQGSHGYTF. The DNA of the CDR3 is TGTGCCAGCAGCTTAGATCAGGGGTCCCATGGCTACACCTTC.

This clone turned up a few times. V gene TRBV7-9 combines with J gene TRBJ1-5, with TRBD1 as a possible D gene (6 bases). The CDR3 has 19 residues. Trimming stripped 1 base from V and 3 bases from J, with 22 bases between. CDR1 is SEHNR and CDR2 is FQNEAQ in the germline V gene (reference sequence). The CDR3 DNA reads TGTGCCAGCAGCTTAGAATTTCCCTCACGGGGGGCGCCCAATCAGCCCCAGCATTTT. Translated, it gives CASSLEFPSRGAPNQPQHF.

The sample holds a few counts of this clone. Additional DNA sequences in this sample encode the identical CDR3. In DNA, the CDR3 is TGTGCCAGCTCACCCGGGACAACCAACACTGAAGCTTTCTTT. As protein: CASSPGTTNTEAFF. J is TRBJ1-1 and V is TRBV18, with D possibly being TRBD1 (6 bases). CDR1 is KGHSH and CDR2 is LQKENI in the germline V gene. Trimming removed 3 bases at V and 2 bases at J, with 10 bases between. The CDR3 has 14 residues.

The CDR3 sequence is CSVETGSGYTF. CDR3 coding DNA: TGCAGCGTTGAAACAGGTAGTGGCTACACCTTC. The chain combines TRBV29-1 with TRBJ1-2; perhaps TRBD1 as D (5 bases). CDR3 length equals 11 residues. Germline V gene lookup returns CDR1 SQVTM and CDR2 ANQGSEA. V shed 2 bases and J shed 7 bases, with 8 bases lying between them.